The present TCR beta chain was sequenced within a study of T cell repertoires in cytomegalovirus infection. Background on the study: Indicated by public TCR beta signatures were CMV infection and matching HLA type.

Study outcomes and limitations: Cumulated frequencies of public TCR beta families served to identify carriers of CMV plus the relevant HLA. It was HLA-C-restricted CMV-specific TCR beta clonotypes that dominated the response ex vivo.

The germline CDR1 and CDR2 sequences are LNHDA and SQIVND (reference sequence). The CDR3 extends over 10 amino acids. V lost 8 bases and J 4 bases, leaving 3 bases between the germline ends. This clonotype has at least ten counts. Its antigen is not identified. One entry per CDR3 protein, called by TCRdb with MiXCR from the reads. The profile covers around 740,000 distinct CDR3 sequences, with 35% appearing a single time and under 3% taken by the ten largest. The sequence was obtained from a human donor in good health (CMV status not recorded). Some clones in this sample may be carry-over from other donors' samples. Input material: PBMCs. The V and J genes are TRBV19 and TRBJ1-5; D is unclear. This CDR3 is CASGNQPQHF. CDR3 DNA: TGTGCCAGTGGTAATCAGCCCCAGCATTTT.